These T cell receptor beta chains were read from a single sample in a study of T cell responses to AZD1222 COVID-19 vaccine. The repertoire was sequenced with immunoSEQ multiplex PCR; TCRdb's copy has only in-frame clones and lacks some. The table records roughly 150,000 clones, 70% to 90% of them present only once. Here the sequenced sample was peripheral blood, taken after recovery from COVID-19. Source of these receptors: an adult who had recovered from COVID-19. Both conserved end residues are part of each CDR3. A D gene is named only where the DNA matches it firmly. Clone size is stated in some rows and not others, as once, few, many or a class when expanded.

v_gene: TRBV19; d_gene: -; abundance: once; j_gene: TRBJ1-3; len: 15; CDR3aa: CASSDGRTGGNTIYF; CDR3nt: TGTGCCAGTAGCGACGGGAGAACGGGGGGAAACACCATATATTTT
v_gene: TRBV5-6; d_gene: TRBD2; abundance: -; j_gene: TRBJ2-7; len: 17; CDR3aa: CASSGETSGGTSYEQYF; CDR3nt: TGTGCCAGCAGCGGGGAGACTAGCGGGGGTACCTCCTACGAGCAGTACTTC
v_gene: TRBV18; d_gene: -; abundance: -; j_gene: TRBJ1-1; len: 14; CDR3aa: CASSPGGGITEAFF; CDR3nt: TGTGCCAGCTCACCAGGAGGAGGGATCACTGAAGCTTTCTTT
v_gene: TRBV7-3; d_gene: TRBD1; abundance: -; j_gene: TRBJ2-7; len: 15; CDR3aa: CASSLGQGRSGEQYF; CDR3nt: TGTGCCAGCAGCTTAGGACAGGGGCGCTCGGGTGAGCAGTACTTC
v_gene: TRBV19; d_gene: TRBD1; abundance: -; j_gene: TRBJ2-1; len: 15; CDR3aa: CASSRDSFSYNEQFF; CDR3nt: TGTGCCAGTAGCCGGGACAGTTTCTCCTACAATGAGCAGTTCTTC
v_gene: TRBV4-2; d_gene: -; abundance: -; j_gene: TRBJ1-4; len: 15; CDR3aa: CASSQRDPGNEKLFF; CDR3nt: TGTGCCAGCAGCCAAAGGGATCCTGGGAATGAAAAACTGTTTTTT
v_gene: TRBV3-1/TRBV3-2; d_gene: -; abundance: -; j_gene: TRBJ2-2; len: 16; CDR3aa: CASSQDAGSNTGELFF; CDR3nt: TGTGCCAGCAGCCAAGATGCAGGGTCGAACACCGGGGAGCTGTTTTTT
v_gene: TRBV27; d_gene: TRBD2; abundance: -; j_gene: TRBJ2-3; len: 15; CDR3aa: CASSLTSGRTDTQYF; CDR3nt: TGTGCCAGCAGTTTAACTAGCGGACGCACAGATACGCAGTATTTT
v_gene: TRBV6-2/TRBV6-3; d_gene: -; abundance: -; j_gene: TRBJ1-2; len: 12; CDR3aa: CASSLQAYGYTF; CDR3nt: TGTGCCAGCAGCCTCCAAGCGTATGGCTACACCTTC
v_gene: TRBV28; d_gene: -; abundance: -; j_gene: TRBJ2-1; len: 13; CDR3aa: CASILSGAREQFF; CDR3nt: TGTGCCAGCATTTTATCAGGGGCCCGGGAGCAGTTCTTC
v_gene: TRBV4-2; d_gene: -; abundance: once; j_gene: TRBJ2-7; len: 12; CDR3aa: CASSHSTYEQYF; CDR3nt: TGTGCCAGCAGCCATTCCACATACGAGCAGTACTTC
v_gene: TRBV18; d_gene: TRBD2; abundance: -; j_gene: TRBJ2-2; len: 17; CDR3aa: CASSGLAGGTNTGELFF; CDR3nt: TGTGCCAGCTCGGGACTAGCGGGAGGTACGAACACCGGGGAGCTGTTTTTT
v_gene: TRBV4-3; d_gene: TRBD2; abundance: -; j_gene: TRBJ2-3; len: 16; CDR3aa: CASRSSGGASTDTQYF; CDR3nt: TGCGCCAGCAGATCTAGCGGGGGTGCTAGCACAGATACGCAGTATTTT
v_gene: TRBV28; d_gene: TRBD1; abundance: -; j_gene: TRBJ2-1; len: 16; CDR3aa: CASTPPPGTGANEQFF; CDR3nt: TGTGCCAGCACTCCCCCCCCCGGGACAGGGGCCAATGAGCAGTTCTTC
v_gene: TRBV29-1; d_gene: -; abundance: -; j_gene: TRBJ2-7; len: 15; CDR3aa: CSVEGVRDGIREQYF; CDR3nt: TGCAGCGTTGAAGGGGTAAGGGATGGTATCCGCGAGCAGTACTTC
v_gene: TRBV14; d_gene: -; abundance: -; j_gene: TRBJ2-7; len: 15; CDR3aa: CASSQDRRGSYEQYF; CDR3nt: TGTGCCAGCAGCCAAGATCGCAGGGGTTCCTACGAGCAGTACTTC
v_gene: TRBV5-1; d_gene: -; abundance: -; j_gene: TRBJ1-1; len: 13; CDR3aa: CASSPVMNTEAFF; CDR3nt: TGCGCCAGCAGCCCCGTCATGAACACTGAAGCTTTCTTT
v_gene: TRBV27; d_gene: -; abundance: -; j_gene: TRBJ1-5; len: 16; CDR3aa: CASSLGGGLMNQPQHF; CDR3nt: TGTGCCAGCAGTTTAGGGGGGGGACTGATGAATCAGCCCCAGCATTTT
v_gene: TRBV3-1/TRBV3-2; d_gene: TRBD1; abundance: -; j_gene: TRBJ1-5; len: 15; CDR3aa: CASSQGQGFNQPQHF; CDR3nt: TGTGCCAGCAGCCAGGGACAGGGTTTCAATCAGCCCCAGCATTTT
v_gene: TRBV12-3/TRBV12-4; d_gene: -; abundance: -; j_gene: TRBJ1-1; len: 13; CDR3aa: CASSRREGAEAFF; CDR3nt: TGTGCCAGCAGCCGGAGGGAGGGTGCTGAAGCTTTCTTT
v_gene: TRBV19; d_gene: -; abundance: -; j_gene: TRBJ2-1; len: 16; CDR3aa: CASSIQTPGPQNEQFF; CDR3nt: TGTGCCAGTAGTATCCAAACCCCGGGGCCGCAAAATGAGCAGTTCTTC
v_gene: TRBV19; d_gene: -; abundance: -; j_gene: TRBJ1-6; len: 18; CDR3aa: CASSIVGALSSYNSPLHF; CDR3nt: TGTGCCAGTAGTATCGTGGGGGCGCTGAGTTCCTATAATTCACCCCTCCACTTT
v_gene: TRBV2; d_gene: -; abundance: few; j_gene: TRBJ2-5; len: 10; CDR3aa: CASTPGFMYF; CDR3nt: TGTGCCAGCACCCCTGGTTTCATGTACTTC
v_gene: TRBV3-1/TRBV3-2; d_gene: TRBD1; abundance: once; j_gene: TRBJ1-1; len: 16; CDR3aa: CASSQDLTGGNTEAFF; CDR3nt: TGTGCCAGCAGCCAAGACCTGACAGGGGGCAACACTGAAGCTTTCTTT
v_gene: TRBV7-2; d_gene: TRBD2; abundance: -; j_gene: TRBJ2-3; len: 16; CDR3aa: CASSLGSLAVTDTQYF; CDR3nt: TGTGCCAGCAGCTTAGGTTCCCTAGCGGTCACAGATACGCAGTATTTT
v_gene: TRBV10-2; d_gene: -; abundance: -; j_gene: TRBJ2-7; len: 14; CDR3aa: CASRNSLSSYEQYF; CDR3nt: TGCGCCAGCAGGAACAGTTTGAGCTCCTACGAGCAGTACTTC
v_gene: TRBV20-1; d_gene: TRBD2; abundance: -; j_gene: TRBJ2-3; len: 16; CDR3aa: CSASQFAGGRPDTQYF; CDR3nt: TGCAGTGCTAGTCAATTCGCGGGGGGGCGTCCAGATACGCAGTATTTT
v_gene: TRBV29-1; d_gene: TRBD1; abundance: -; j_gene: TRBJ2-1; len: 13; CDR3aa: CSADRDSGNEQFF; CDR3nt: TGCAGCGCAGACAGGGATTCGGGCAATGAGCAGTTCTTC
v_gene: TRBV9; d_gene: TRBD1; abundance: -; j_gene: TRBJ2-7; len: 15; CDR3aa: CASSPRSGQGDEQYF; CDR3nt: TGTGCCAGCAGCCCTCGCAGTGGACAGGGAGACGAGCAGTACTTC
v_gene: TRBV7-2; d_gene: TRBD2; abundance: -; j_gene: TRBJ2-2; len: 16; CDR3aa: CASSPHSGGITGELFF; CDR3nt: TGTGCCAGCAGCCCTCACAGCGGGGGAATAACCGGGGAGCTGTTTTTT
v_gene: TRBV10-3; d_gene: TRBD2; abundance: -; j_gene: TRBJ2-1; len: 15; CDR3aa: CATSSGGALLNEQFF; CDR3nt: TGTGCCACCTCTAGCGGGGGGGCCTTGTTGAATGAGCAGTTCTTC
v_gene: TRBV28; d_gene: -; abundance: -; j_gene: TRBJ2-7; len: 15; CDR3aa: CASSLSRDFTYEQYF; CDR3nt: TGTGCCAGCAGTTTATCTCGAGACTTCACCTACGAGCAGTACTTC
v_gene: TRBV7-2; d_gene: -; abundance: -; j_gene: TRBJ1-4; len: 14; CDR3aa: CASSLWTEGEKLFF; CDR3nt: TGTGCCAGCAGCTTATGGACAGAGGGTGAAAAACTGTTTTTT
v_gene: TRBV7-9; d_gene: -; abundance: -; j_gene: TRBJ1-3; len: 12; CDR3aa: CASRGPGNTIYF; CDR3nt: TGTGCCAGCAGGGGTCCCGGAAACACCATATATTTT
v_gene: TRBV5-6; d_gene: -; abundance: -; j_gene: TRBJ2-5; len: 11; CDR3aa: CASSLEETQYF; CDR3nt: TGTGCCAGCAGCTTGGAGGAGACCCAGTACTTC
v_gene: TRBV5-4; d_gene: -; abundance: once; j_gene: TRBJ2-7; len: 13; CDR3aa: CASSSRTEAEQYF; CDR3nt: TGTGCCAGCAGCTCCCGGACTGAAGCCGAGCAGTACTTC
v_gene: TRBV3-1/TRBV3-2; d_gene: -; abundance: -; j_gene: TRBJ1-5; len: 17; CDR3aa: CASSQEVWVTPNQPQHF; CDR3nt: TGTGCCAGCAGCCAAGAGGTGTGGGTAACCCCCAATCAGCCCCAGCATTTT
v_gene: TRBV18; d_gene: -; abundance: -; j_gene: TRBJ1-1; len: 15; CDR3aa: CASSPSSGENTEAFF; CDR3nt: TGTGCCAGCTCACCATCCTCGGGCGAGAACACTGAAGCTTTCTTT
v_gene: TRBV28; d_gene: -; abundance: -; j_gene: TRBJ2-5; len: 14; CDR3aa: CASSLLGSTETQYF; CDR3nt: TGTGCCAGCAGTTTATTAGGTAGTACGGAGACCCAGTACTTC
v_gene: TRBV10-3; d_gene: -; abundance: -; j_gene: TRBJ1-5; len: 17; CDR3aa: CARFGTNYSRSNQPQHF; CDR3nt: TGTGCCCGCTTCGGGACAAACTATAGTAGGAGCAATCAGCCCCAGCATTTT
v_gene: TRBV27; d_gene: -; abundance: -; j_gene: TRBJ2-3; len: 14; CDR3aa: CASSDRKSTDTQYF; CDR3nt: TGTGCCAGCAGTGACAGGAAAAGCACAGATACGCAGTATTTT
v_gene: TRBV6-5; d_gene: TRBD1; abundance: few; j_gene: TRBJ2-1; len: 14; CDR3aa: CASWGRTGSHEQFF; CDR3nt: TGTGCCAGCTGGGGTAGGACAGGGTCGCATGAGCAGTTCTTC
v_gene: TRBV4-1; d_gene: -; abundance: -; j_gene: TRBJ1-5; len: 15; CDR3aa: CASSLLGRSNQPQHF; CDR3nt: TGCGCCAGCAGCCTCCTGGGAAGGAGCAATCAGCCCCAGCATTTT
v_gene: TRBV5-1; d_gene: TRBD1; abundance: -; j_gene: TRBJ1-1; len: 16; CDR3aa: CASSLVEGAGSTEAFF; CDR3nt: TGCGCCAGCAGCTTGGTAGAGGGGGCCGGGAGCACTGAAGCTTTCTTT
v_gene: TRBV9; d_gene: -; abundance: -; j_gene: TRBJ1-2; len: 13; CDR3aa: CASSVDPQLGYTF; CDR3nt: TGTGCCAGCAGCGTAGACCCTCAGCTTGGCTACACCTTC
v_gene: TRBV15; d_gene: TRBD1; abundance: -; j_gene: TRBJ1-6; len: 13; CDR3aa: CATRGQTNSPLHF; CDR3nt: TGTGCCACCAGGGGACAGACGAATTCACCCCTCCACTTT